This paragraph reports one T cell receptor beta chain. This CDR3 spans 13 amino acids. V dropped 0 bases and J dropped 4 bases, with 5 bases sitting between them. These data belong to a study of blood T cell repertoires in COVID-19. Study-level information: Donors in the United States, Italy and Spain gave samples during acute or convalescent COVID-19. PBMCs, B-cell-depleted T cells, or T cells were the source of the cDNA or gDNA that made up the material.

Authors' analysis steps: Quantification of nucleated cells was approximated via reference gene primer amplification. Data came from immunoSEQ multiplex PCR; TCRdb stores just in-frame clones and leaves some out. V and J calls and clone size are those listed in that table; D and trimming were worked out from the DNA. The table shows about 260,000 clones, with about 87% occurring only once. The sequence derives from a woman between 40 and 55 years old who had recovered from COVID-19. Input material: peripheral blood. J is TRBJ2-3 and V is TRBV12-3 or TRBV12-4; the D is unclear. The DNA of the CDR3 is TGTGCCAGCAGTTTAGCCGAGGCAGATACGCAGTATTTT. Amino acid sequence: CASSLAEADTQYF.